These 21 T cell receptor beta chains originate from one sample sequenced in a study of shared clonotypes between healthy human individuals. TCRdb's copy holds only in-frame clones and misses some; the assay was immunoSEQ multiplex PCR. In the table there are around 560,000 clones, approximately 95% of which are singletons. Naive CD8 cells lacked CD45RO, underwent positive selection for CCR7 and left out terminally differentiated effector memory CD45RA+ cells. Sequencing was performed on naive CD8+ T cells sorted from blood. The origin of the receptors is a woman younger than 45 in good health.

V usage is TRBV9 and J usage is TRBJ2-7, with D unresolved. CDR3 length equals 13 residues. Per germline, CDR1 SGDLS and CDR2 YYNGEE. The V gene lost 5 bases and the J gene lost 8 bases, with 17 bases spanning the gap. As DNA, the CDR3 is TGTGCCAGCAGTCCTAGTTCCTCCGCGAAGCAGTACTTC. It translates to CASSPSSSAKQYF.

V usage is TRBV9 and J usage is TRBJ1-5, with 10 bases matching TRBD1. Germline V gene data show CDR1 as SGDLS and CDR2 as YYNGEE. The CDR3 is made up of 16 amino acids. The V and J ends lost 4 bases and 7 bases, in that order; junction bases with no gene match: 11. CDR3 in DNA: TGTGCCAGCAGCCCGAGGGGACAGGGGACGGGACAGCCCCAGCATTTT. As protein: CASSPRGQGTGQPQHF.

The rearrangement joins TRBV4-1 to TRBJ2-1, with D unresolved. From germline, CDR1 is MGHRA and CDR2 YSYEKL. This CDR3 spans 15 amino acids. The ends were cut back, 0 bases at V and 3 bases at J, with 9 bases in the middle. CDR3 sequence: CASSQERHLYNEQFF. The CDR3 coding sequence is TGCGCCAGCAGCCAAGAACGGCACCTCTACAATGAGCAGTTCTTC.

A single count supports this clone. This sequence joins TRBV10-2 and TRBJ1-5, with 7 bases lining up with TRBD1. CDR1 is WSHSY and CDR2 is SAAADI in the germline V gene. The CDR3 sequence is 13 residues long. Trimming at V came to 7 bases and at J to 11 bases, leaving 11 bases not matched to a gene. The CDR3 coding sequence is TGCGCCAGCAACCAGGGGGGGACGGGGTCCCAGCATTTT. It yields the protein CASNQGGTGSQHF.

V gene TRBV28 combines with J gene TRBJ2-7, with D perhaps being TRBD1 or TRBD2 (5 bases each). The ends were cut back, 5 bases at V and 5 bases at J, with 13 bases in the middle. The germline CDR1 and CDR2 sequences are MDHEN and SYDVKM. The CDR3 covers 13 residues. The CDR3 bases are TGTGCCAGCAGTGAACTAAGGGACCACGAGCAGTACTTC. Translation gives CASSELRDHEQYF.

V is TRBV27 and J is TRBJ1-2; perhaps TRBD1 as D (5 bases). Germline lookup yields CDR1 MNHEY and CDR2 SMNVEV (reference sequence). The CDR3 is 13 residues long. Trimming took off 5 bases at V and 6 bases at J, with 13 bases between the two ends. The CDR3 coding sequence is TGTGCCAGCAGTGCTCAGGGAAAGCATGGCTACACCTTC. It codes for CASSAQGKHGYTF.

This clone has only one observation. The CDR3 coding sequence is TGTGCCAGCAGTGCACCGGGACGCGCCTACAATGAGCAGTTCTTC. Its translation is CASSAPGRAYNEQFF. The chain links TRBV28 to TRBJ2-1; D may match TRBD1 or TRBD2 (5 bases each). Per germline, CDR1 MDHEN and CDR2 SYDVKM. CDR3 length: 15 residues. V was cut by 5 bases and J by 2 bases, with 13 bases left in between.

This chain joins TRBV5-1 and TRBJ2-7; 7 positions agree with TRBD2. Germline V CDR1 and CDR2: SGHRS, YFSETQ. The CDR3 has 16 amino acids. V gave up 4 bases and J gave up 6 bases; unmatched junction bases: 16. CDR3 coding DNA: TGCGCCAGCAGCCCCGCGCGGGAGATAATTGGAGGCGAGCAGTACTTC. The encoded protein is CASSPAREIIGGEQYF.

The chain joins TRBV12-5 to TRBJ2-6; maybe TRBD1 (5 bases). Per the germline V gene, CDR1 is LGHNT and CDR2 is FRNRAP. The CDR3 is 18 amino acids. V was pared by 4 bases and J by 5 bases, with 21 bases between. CDR3 protein: CASGWYDAGQSRANVLTF. CDR3 nucleotides: TGTGCTAGTGGTTGGTACGATGCAGGACAAAGTCGGGCCAACGTCCTGACTTTC.

This sequence joins TRBV5-1 and TRBJ2-4; no clear D gene. The CDR3 consists of 16 residues. The germline CDR1 and CDR2 sequences are SGHRS and YFSETQ. Trimming left V 0 bases short and J 0 bases short, with 10 bases between. The CDR3 reads CASSLESLLAKNIQYF. As DNA, the CDR3 is TGCGCCAGCAGCTTGGAATCCCTTCTAGCCAAAAACATTCAGTACTTC.

The chain couples TRBV30 to TRBJ2-7, with TRBD1 matching over 9 bases. Germline-derived CDR1 and CDR2 are GTSNPN and SVGIG (reference sequence). This CDR3 is 14 amino acids long. With V trimmed by 2 bases and J by 3 bases, 5 bases remained unmatched. Here the CDR3 DNA reads TGTGCCTGGAGTTACGGGACAGGGCGCTACGAGCAGTACTTC. Amino acids: CAWSYGTGRYEQYF. The whole variable domain, remainder taken from reference TRBV30 and TRBJ2-7, is SQTIHQWPATLVQPVGSPLSLECTVEGTSNPNLYWYRQAAGRGLQLLFYSVGIGQISSEVPQNLSASRPQDRQFILSSKKLLLSDSGFYLCAWSYGTGRYEQYFGPGTRLTVT.

The rearrangement uses TRBV14 and TRBJ2-3; 12 positions match TRBD2. Germline lookup yields CDR1 SGHDN and CDR2 FVKESK. V lost 3 bases to trimming and J lost 3 bases; unmatched junction nucleotides: 1. CDR3 length: 15 amino acids. The CDR3 region has the DNA TGTGCCAGCAGCCACACTAGCGGGAGGACAGATACGCAGTATTTT. It encodes CASSHTSGRTDTQYF.

The sample holds one count of this clone. In the same sample, other DNA sequences code for this CDR3. This sequence joins TRBV27 and TRBJ2-2; TRBD1 or TRBD2 may be the D gene (5 bases each). Trimming removed 2 bases from V and 5 bases from J, with 9 bases in between. The CDR3 is made up of 14 amino acids. CDR1 and CDR2 (germline): MNHEY, SMNVEV (reference sequence). CDR3 residues: CASSLGGGTGELFF. The DNA for the CDR3 is TGTGCCAGCAGTTTAGGGGGTGGAACCGGGGAGCTGTTTTTT.

V gene TRBV29-1 combines with J gene TRBJ1-2, with 8 nucleotides matching TRBD1. CDR1 and CDR2 from the germline V gene are SQVTM and ANQGSEA. The CDR3 consists of 15 residues. V was pared by 6 bases and J by 0 bases, with 9 bases of the junction left unmatched. The DNA of the CDR3 is TGCAGCGTCCCGGACAGGGAGACCGCTAACTATGGCTACACCTTC. Its protein product is CSVPDRETANYGYTF.

The chain is built from TRBV9 and TRBJ2-5; D is possibly TRBD1 (5 bases). The J call is uncertain, as TRBJ2-7 better fits the DNA end. CDR1 SGDLS and CDR2 YYNGEE come from the germline V gene. The CDR3 runs to 14 residues. The CDR3 DNA reads TGTGCCAGCAGCGTAGATGCAGGGACCTACGAGCAGTACTTC. This encodes CASSVDAGTYEQYF.

The chain joins TRBV18 to TRBJ2-7; 9 nucleotides agree with TRBD2. The CDR3 spans 16 residues. The V segment lost 0 bases and the J segment 2 bases; nucleotides outside the gene matches: 5. CDR1 KGHSH and CDR2 LQKENI come from the germline V gene. The CDR3 bases are TGTGCCAGCTCACCACCCGCGGGGGGGAGGCCCTACGAGCAGTACTTC. Its protein is CASSPPAGGRPYEQYF.

The V call is TRBV9, the J call TRBJ1-3, with TRBD1 matching over 9 bases. CDR3 size: 16 residues. CDR1 and CDR2 from the germline V gene are SGDLS and YYNGEE. Trimming cost V 4 bases and J 0 bases; bases outside gene matches: 5. The CDR3 loop is CASSWTGALSGNTIYF. In nucleotides, the CDR3 is TGTGCCAGCAGCTGGACAGGGGCCCTCTCTGGAAACACCATATATTTT.

This rearrangement joins TRBV5-4 to TRBJ2-7; D assignment may be TRBD1 or TRBD2 (6 bases each). Trimming pared 2 bases from V and 4 bases from J, leaving 13 bases between. Germline CDR1 is SGHNT and CDR2 is YYREEE (reference sequence). The CDR3 totals 14 residues. The CDR3 DNA is TGTGCCAGCAGCTTCTCCGGGGGCGGGTACGAGCAGTACTTC. It translates to CASSFSGGGYEQYF.

In its sample, this clone was seen once. The gene calls are TRBV27 and TRBJ2-1; the D gene is possibly TRBD1 (6 bases). This CDR3 region has 12 residues. Trimming stripped 4 bases from V and 9 bases from J, with 10 bases between. The germline V gene encodes CDR1 MNHEY and CDR2 SMNVEV (reference sequence). As DNA, the CDR3 is TGTGCCAGCAGTTCCCCCAGGGGTGAGCAGTTCTTC. It yields the protein CASSSPRGEQFF.

The chain employs TRBV9 and TRBJ2-5, with 10 positions matching TRBD1. V gave up 5 bases and J gave up 4 bases; unmatched junction bases: 8. Germline V gene data show CDR1 as SGDLS and CDR2 as YYNGEE. The CDR3 covers 15 residues. The CDR3 nucleotides read TGTGCCAGCAGTCCCGAGACAGGGGGCCGAGAGACCCAGTACTTC. Its protein product is CASSPETGGRETQYF.

The chain employs TRBV5-1 and TRBJ1-2; D perhaps matches TRBD1 (5 bases). Looked up from germline, CDR1 is SGHRS and CDR2 is YFSETQ. This CDR3 comprises 13 residues. The ends were cut back, 4 bases at V and 8 bases at J, with 15 bases in the middle. The CDR3 sequence is CASSASGGSGYTF. The CDR3 nucleotides read TGCGCCAGCAGCGCCAGCGGGGGTTCAGGCTACACCTTC.